The source of this T cell receptor beta chain is a study of blood T cells in healthy people across ages. This clonotype appeared a few times. Its target is not known. The authors ran a second PCR of roughly 6 to 12 cycles using a sample-barcoded 5' primer and a J-beta primer mix. Each CDR3 protein gets one entry after TCRdb re-called the 5' RACE reads with MiXCR. The sample shows 550,000 to 750,000 distinct CDR3 sequences, more than 20% of them seen only once. CDR3 length: 13 residues. Study results and caveats: Higher diversity, along with more naive CD4+ cells, distinguished long-lived donors from aged donors.

The chain employs TRBV21-1 and TRBJ2-7. TRBV21-1 is recorded as a pseudogene. The receptor was derived from a man in his sixties or seventies in good health. The specimen was blood. Here the CDR3 reads CASNFPRRQRQYF. The DNA of the CDR3 is TGTGCCAGCAACTTTCCCCGACGGCAGAGGCAGTACTTC.